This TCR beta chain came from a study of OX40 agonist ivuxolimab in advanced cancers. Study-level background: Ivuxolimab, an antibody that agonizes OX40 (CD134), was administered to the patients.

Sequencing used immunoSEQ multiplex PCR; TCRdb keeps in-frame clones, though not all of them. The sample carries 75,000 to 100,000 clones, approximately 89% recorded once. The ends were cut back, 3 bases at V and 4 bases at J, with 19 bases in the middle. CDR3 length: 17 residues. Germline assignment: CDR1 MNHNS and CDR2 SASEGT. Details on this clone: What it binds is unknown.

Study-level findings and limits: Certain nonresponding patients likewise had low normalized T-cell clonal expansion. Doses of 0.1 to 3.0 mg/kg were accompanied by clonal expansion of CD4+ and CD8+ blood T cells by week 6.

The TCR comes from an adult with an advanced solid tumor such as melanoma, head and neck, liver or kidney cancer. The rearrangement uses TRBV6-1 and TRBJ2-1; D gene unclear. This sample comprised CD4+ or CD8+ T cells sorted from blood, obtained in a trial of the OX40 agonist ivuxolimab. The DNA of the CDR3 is TGTGCCAGCAGTGATTGGAATATCCCTCCTGAGTACAATGAGCAGTTCTTC. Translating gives CASSDWNIPPEYNEQFF.